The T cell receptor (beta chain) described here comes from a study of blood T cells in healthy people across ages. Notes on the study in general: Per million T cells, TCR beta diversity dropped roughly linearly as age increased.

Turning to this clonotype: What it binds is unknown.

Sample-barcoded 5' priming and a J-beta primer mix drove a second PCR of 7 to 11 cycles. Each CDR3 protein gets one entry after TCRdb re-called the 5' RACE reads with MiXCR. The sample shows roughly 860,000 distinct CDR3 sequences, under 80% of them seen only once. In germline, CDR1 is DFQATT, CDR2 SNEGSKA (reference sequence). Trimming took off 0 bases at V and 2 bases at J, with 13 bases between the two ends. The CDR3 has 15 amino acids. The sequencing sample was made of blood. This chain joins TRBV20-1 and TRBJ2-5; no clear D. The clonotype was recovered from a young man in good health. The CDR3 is CSAREWTGTQETQYF. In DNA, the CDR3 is TGCAGTGCTAGAGAATGGACGGGTACACAAGAGACCCAGTACTTC.